This T cell receptor (beta chain) comes out of a study of CD8+ T cells in alopecia areata. About this clone: The antigen is not known.

This sample's treatment: oral pan-JAK inhibitor, 5-10 mg twice daily. Peripheral blood and lesional scalp punch biopsies came from alopecia areata patients. General observations from the study: Because one nonresponder was included, the link of baseline CD8+ expansion to response is considered uncertain.

Investigators isolated RNA and reverse transcribed it into cDNA to act as the sequencing template. Produced via immunoSEQ multiplex PCR; TCRdb's table is partial and in-frame only. The repertoire holds 79,000 or so clones, about 71% seen once, with less than 25% in the top ten. This specimen consisted of CD8+ T cells sorted from blood, obtained at week 24, from a patient treated with tofacitinib. The sequence derives from a human donor with alopecia areata.

The CDR3 region is CASSLQWNEQFF. The CDR3 DNA sequence: TGTGCCAGCAGTTTACAGTGGAATGAGCAGTTCTTC. The chain recombines TRBV7-2 with TRBJ2-1, with D hard to call. The CDR3 covers 12 residues. The V gene's germline CDR1 is SGHTA and CDR2 FQGNSA. V was cut by 6 bases and J by 7 bases, with 10 bases left in between.